The 4 T cell receptor beta chains below all came from one sample that was sequenced in a study of T cells after yellow fever vaccination. TCRdb analysed the 5' RACE reads with MiXCR anew, one entry per CDR3 protein. The sample includes a few hundred thousand distinct CDR3 sequences, about a sixth of them seen just once. The starting material was PBMCs, obtained 5 to 6 days after the first yellow fever vaccination. These receptors were collected from a man between 18 and 35 years old who received the YFV17D yellow fever vaccine.

The chain couples TRBV20-1 to TRBJ2-1; 11 nucleotides agree with TRBD2. This CDR3 comprises 14 residues. Germline lookup yields CDR1 DFQATT and CDR2 SNEGSKA (reference sequence). With 1 base clipped from V and 6 bases from J, the junction kept 2 bases outside the gene matches. The CDR3 region is CSARVAGGPNEQFF. In nucleotides, the CDR3 is TGCAGTGCTAGAGTAGCGGGGGGGCCCAATGAGCAGTTCTTC.

The chain has TRBV25-1 and TRBJ1-2; possibly TRBD1 for D (5 bases). The CDR3 has 12 residues. CDR1 MGHDK and CDR2 SYGVNS come from the germline V gene. The V end lost 1 base, the J end lost 13 bases, and 13 bases lay between the germline ends. CDR3 nucleotide sequence: TGTGCCAGCAGTGAATCTGGCAGGGTCGCCACCTTC. Its translation: CASSESGRVATF.

The chain employs TRBV11-2 and TRBJ2-3; D uncertain. CDR3 length: 16 residues. The V gene's germline CDR1 is SGHAT and CDR2 FQNNGV. Trimming pared 1 base from V and 6 bases from J, leaving 17 bases between. The CDR3 nucleotides read TGTGCCAGCAGCTTAGGTGTTCTAGTTATTTTGGATACGCAGTATTTT. Its translation: CASSLGVLVILDTQYF.

There are many counts of this clonotype. The rearrangement joins TRBV7-9 to TRBJ2-7; TRBD1 matches 8 bases. CDR3 length: 14 residues. CDR1 and CDR2 (germline): SEHNR, FQNEAQ (reference sequence). The trim removed 5 bases at V and 5 bases at J, leaving 8 bases unmatched. CDR3 bases: TGTGCCAGCAGCCCTGGGTCGGACAGGGACGAGCAGTACTTC. Protein product: CASSPGSDRDEQYF.